The rows below give T cell receptor beta chains drawn from one sample of a study of T cell responses to AZD1222 COVID-19 vaccine. The repertoire was sequenced with immunoSEQ multiplex PCR; TCRdb's copy has only in-frame clones and lacks some. This table holds around 250,000 clones, approximately 95% found once. Source: peripheral blood, taken on day 0 of AZD1222 vaccination. The receptors were gathered from an adult in good health. The CDR3 runs from the conserved cysteine through the conserved F or W. A D gene is named only where the DNA matches it firmly. Only some rows state a clone size, as once, few, many or a class for expanded clones.

j_call v_call d_call clone_size cdr3_nt cdr3_aa
TRBJ2-7 TRBV27 - once TGTGCCAGCAGCCGCGGGACAGTTAGCTCCTACGAGCAGTACTTC CASSRGTVSSYEQYF
TRBJ1-1 TRBV7-9 - - TGTGCCAGCAGCCCCCAAGGGCCGGACACTGAAGCTTTCTTT CASSPQGPDTEAFF
TRBJ2-7 TRBV5-1 - - TGCGCCAGCAGCGGTCGGAGCGCGGATTGGGTCTACGAGCAGTACTTC CASSGRSADWVYEQYF
TRBJ2-1 TRBV3-1/TRBV3-2 - - TGTGCCAGCAGCCCCATTTTGGGGTCCCCCTACAATGAGCAGTTCTTC CASSPILGSPYNEQFF
TRBJ2-3 TRBV19 TRBD2 - TGTGCCAGTAGTCCGGGGACTAGCGGGAGCACAGATACGCAGTATTTT CASSPGTSGSTDTQYF
TRBJ1-4 TRBV25-1 - - TGTGCCAGCAGTGTTTATGAAAAACTGTTTTTT CASSVYEKLFF
TRBJ2-3 TRBV7-9 - - TGTGCCAGTTCCCCTTCTGGTGGGGAGGTCACAGATACGCAGTATTTT CASSPSGGEVTDTQYF
TRBJ1-2 TRBV10-3 - - TGTGCCATCAGGGACAGTTTAAACTATGGCTACACCTTC CAIRDSLNYGYTF
TRBJ2-1 TRBV19 TRBD2 once TGTGCCAGTAGTCCACGATTAGCGGGAGCGGCTCTCCCCTACAATGAGCAGTTCTTC CASSPRLAGAALPYNEQFF
TRBJ2-3 TRBV6-1 TRBD2 - TGTGCCAGCAGTGAACTAGCGGGAGGGCCAGATACGCAGTATTTT CASSELAGGPDTQYF
TRBJ1-2 TRBV5-1 - - TGCGCCAGCAGCTCTCTGGACAGTGATATTTATGGCTACACCTTC CASSSLDSDIYGYTF
TRBJ2-1 TRBV5-1 TRBD2 - TGCGCCAGCAGCTTTGGACTAGCGGGGGACAATGAGCAGTTCTTC CASSFGLAGDNEQFF
TRBJ2-7 TRBV6-5 - once TGTGCCAGCAGCCCCTCGGGGACCTACTCCTACGAGCAGTACTTC CASSPSGTYSYEQYF
TRBJ2-1 TRBV11-2 - - TGTGCCAGCAGCCTGCTAACTTATTTCTCCTACAATGAGCAGTTCTTC CASSLLTYFSYNEQFF
TRBJ2-2 TRBV2 TRBD1 - TGTGCCAGCAGCCTTGACAGGGGTACTACCGGGGAGCTGTTTTTT CASSLDRGTTGELFF
TRBJ2-1 TRBV5-4 - - TGTGCCAGCAGCTTGGCTCAGCACCCGTTTAAGGAACAGTTCTTC CASSLAQHPFKEQFF
TRBJ2-7 TRBV3-1/TRBV3-2 - once TGTGCCAGCAGCCAGAGATGGTCGGGCTCCTACGAGCAGTACTTC CASSQRWSGSYEQYF
TRBJ1-2 TRBV14 TRBD1 - TGTGCCAGCAGCCAGAAAGGGGGCCGAGGCTACACCTTC CASSQKGGRGYTF
TRBJ2-5 TRBV28 TRBD2 - TGTGCCAGCAGTTTGGGGAGGGTCGAGACCCAGTACTTC CASSLGRVETQYF
TRBJ2-1 TRBV24-1 - - TGTGCCACCAGTGATTTCCCGGCGCCGGGACACCGCCCAGGCCCCTACAATGAGCAGTTCTTC CATSDFPAPGHRPGPYNEQFF
TRBJ2-3 TRBV18 TRBD2 - TGTGCCAGCTCACCAGCCCGGACTAGCGGGGGGACGACAGATACGCAGTATTTT CASSPARTSGGTTDTQYF
TRBJ2-7 TRBV15 - - TGTGCCACCAGCAGGATAGAAACATCGTACGAGCAGTACTTC CATSRIETSYEQYF
TRBJ2-3 TRBV20-1 - - TGCAGTGCTAGAGAGGTGGATACGCAGTATTTT CSAREVDTQYF
TRBJ1-1 TRBV5-1 - - TGCGCCAGCAGCTTGGGGAAGAACACTGAAGCTTTCTTT CASSLGKNTEAFF
TRBJ2-1 TRBV2 - - TGTGCCAGCAGAAACCGACCTTACAATGAGCAGTTCTTC CASRNRPYNEQFF
TRBJ1-1 TRBV5-1 - - TGCGCCAGCAGCCGGGGGCCGCTTACTGAAGCTTTCTTT CASSRGPLTEAFF
TRBJ1-3 TRBV9 - - TGTGCCAGCAGCGTAGGGAACTCTGGAAACACCATATATTTT CASSVGNSGNTIYF
TRBJ1-6 TRBV9 - - TGTGCCAGCAGCCCTGGGGGAATTAATAATTCACCCCTCCACTTT CASSPGGINNSPLHF
TRBJ2-1 TRBV5-1 - - TGCGCCAGCAGCCCCGACAGGAGCTCCTACAATGAGCAGTTCTTC CASSPDRSSYNEQFF
TRBJ2-7 TRBV11-1 - - TGTGCCAGCAGCCGGGGCGGTCCCTACGAGCAGTACTTC CASSRGGPYEQYF
TRBJ1-1 TRBV7-9 - - TGTGCCAGCAGCTTAGCAGGGACGGACACTGAAGCTTTCTTT CASSLAGTDTEAFF
TRBJ2-7 TRBV6-2/TRBV6-3 - - TGTGCCAGCAGTTACTCAATCAGGGCCAGCGAGCAGTACTTC CASSYSIRASEQYF
TRBJ1-3 TRBV5-1 TRBD1 few TGCGCCAGCAGCTTGGTTGGGACAGGGGATGGAAACACCATATATTTT CASSLVGTGDGNTIYF
TRBJ1-5 TRBV28 - - TGTGCCAGCACCTACGGTCGGGCCCCCGAAGAGCCCCAGCATTTT CASTYGRAPEEPQHF
TRBJ2-7 TRBV4-3 - - TGCGCCAGCAGCAGGTCTACGGTAGACTACGAGCAGTACTTC CASSRSTVDYEQYF
TRBJ1-3 TRBV11-2 - once TGTGCCAGCAGCCTGAGGGATGGAAACACCATATATTTT CASSLRDGNTIYF
TRBJ1-2 TRBV30 - - TGTGCCTGGAGCCCAGCCCCAAACTATGGCTACACCTTC CAWSPAPNYGYTF
TRBJ2-2 TRBV6-6 TRBD1 once TGTGCCAGCAGAGAGACAGGGGATAGCGGGGAGCTGTTTTTT CASRETGDSGELFF
TRBJ1-5 TRBV27 TRBD1 - TGTGCCAGCAGCAGGGACAGGGGGTATCAGCCCCAGCATTTT CASSRDRGYQPQHF
TRBJ1-4 TRBV3-1/TRBV3-2 - once TGTGCCAGCAGCCCCTCGGGCGATGAAAAACTGTTTTTT CASSPSGDEKLFF
TRBJ1-1 TRBV5-1 TRBD1 - TGCGCCAGCAGTGGTCCAGGGGGCGCCCCGGACACTGAAGCTTTCTTT CASSGPGGAPDTEAFF
TRBJ2-7 TRBV28 TRBD2 - TGTGCCAGCCATCTAGCGGGATGGGACGAGCAGTACTTC CASHLAGWDEQYF
TRBJ2-7 TRBV27 - - TGTGCCAGCAGTTACCGTAGGGGGTCGGGCTACGAGCAGTACTTC CASSYRRGSGYEQYF
TRBJ2-7 TRBV29-1 - - TGCAGCGTTGAGGGGGAGAGGTTGGACGAGCAGTACTTC CSVEGERLDEQYF
TRBJ2-7 TRBV18 - - TGTGCCAGCTCCTCGGCGAGCTACTACGAGCAGTACTTC CASSSASYYEQYF
TRBJ2-5 TRBV11-2 TRBD1 once TGTGCCAGCAGCTCGGACAGGGGGCGAGTAAAGACCCAGTACTTC CASSSDRGRVKTQYF